This is a list of T cell receptor beta chains from one sample in a study of blood T cell repertoires in COVID-19. The data were produced by immunoSEQ multiplex PCR, yet TCRdb's version contains in-frame clones alone and is incomplete. Among approximately 140,000 clones, over 75% were seen once, and the ten largest hold more than 9.5%. The specimen was peripheral blood. These receptors all stem from a man aged 35 to 55 with active or convalescent COVID-19. Both conserved end residues are part of each CDR3. A D gene is named only where the DNA matches it firmly. Rows may omit the clone size; those that give it use once, few, many or a size class.

>NA|NA|TRBJ1-2|TRBV5-1
TGCGCCAGCAGCTGGACAGTTACGAACTATGGCTACACCTTC
CASSWTVTNYGYTF
>NA|NA|TRBJ2-2|TRBV6-6
TGTGCCAGCAAGGTCGGGTCGAGCACCGGGGAGCTGTTTTTT
CASKVGSSTGELFF
>NA|NA|TRBJ1-5|TRBV18
TGTGCCAGCTCACCACGTGCGACACCTAGCAATCAGCCCCAGCATTTT
CASSPRATPSNQPQHF
>TRBD2|once|TRBJ2-7|TRBV3-1/TRBV3-2
TGTGCCAGCAGCCAAGGGGGGGGTAGGGAGCAGTACTTC
CASSQGGGREQYF
>TRBD1|NA|TRBJ2-7|TRBV27
TGTGCCAGCACCGTTACAGGGGGCACGTACGAGCAGTACTTC
CASTVTGGTYEQYF
>NA|NA|TRBJ1-6|TRBV6-5
TGTGCCAGTAGGGGGGGTCTTGGGAATTCACCCCTCCACTTT
CASRGGLGNSPLHF
>NA|NA|TRBJ1-4|TRBV5-1
TGCGCCAGCAGCTTGCTGGGCAGGGGAAATGAAAAACTGTTTTTT
CASSLLGRGNEKLFF
>NA|NA|TRBJ2-3|TRBV20-1
TGCAGTGCTAGTGGTGCGGAGTCCGGCACAGATACGCAGTATTTT
CSASGAESGTDTQYF
>TRBD2|NA|TRBJ2-1|TRBV27
TGTGCCAGCAGTCCCACTTCCACCGGGACTAGCTCCTACAATGAGCAGTTCTTC
CASSPTSTGTSSYNEQFF
>TRBD1|few|TRBJ1-1|TRBV6-4
TGTGCCAGCAGTGACTCGAACAGGGGCACTGAAGCTTTCTTT
CASSDSNRGTEAFF
>NA|NA|TRBJ1-1|TRBV2
TGTGCCAGCAGTGACGTCCAGACATTGAACACTGAAGCTTTCTTT
CASSDVQTLNTEAFF
>TRBD1|NA|TRBJ1-5|TRBV3-1/TRBV3-2
TGTGCCAGCAGCCAAGGTTTAGGGGGACAGGGTCGCAGCAATCAGCCCCAGCATTTT
CASSQGLGGQGRSNQPQHF
>TRBD1|NA|TRBJ2-5|TRBV3-1/TRBV3-2
TGTGCCAGCTGCAAGGGACAGGATCAAGAGACCCAGTACTTC
CASCKGQDQETQYF
>NA|NA|TRBJ2-7|TRBV18
TGTGCCAGCTCACCTCGAACCGGGTCTTACGAGCAGTACTTC
CASSPRTGSYEQYF
>NA|few|TRBJ1-1|TRBV29-1
TGCAGCGTTGAGACGGGTGTGATCACTGAAGCTTTCTTT
CSVETGVITEAFF
>NA|NA|TRBJ2-1|TRBV2
TGTGCCACCAAATCTCGGGAGTTCGATAATGAGCAGTTCTTC
CATKSREFDNEQFF
>NA|NA|TRBJ2-5|TRBV4-1
TGCGCCAGCAGCCAAGAGGACGGAGGGTTTGAGACCCAGTACTTC
CASSQEDGGFETQYF
>NA|NA|TRBJ1-6|TRBV12-2
TGTGCAAGTCGCTTGACCCTTACGGGACCCCTCCACTTT
CASRLTLTGPLHF
>NA|NA|TRBJ2-2|TRBV11-2
TGTGCCAGCAGCTTAGGTCAGGGTTCCACCGGGGAGCTGTTTTTT
CASSLGQGSTGELFF
>NA|once|TRBJ1-5|TRBV6-5
TGTGCCAGCAGACCCGAAGGGGTAGGCAATCAGCCCCAGCATTTT
CASRPEGVGNQPQHF
>TRBD1|NA|TRBJ1-2|TRBV10-2
TGCGCCAGCAGTGAGGTTATGCGGGACAGGTCAACCAACACCTTC
CASSEVMRDRSTNTF
>NA|NA|TRBJ1-1|TRBV20-1
TGCAGTGCTAGAGCTCACACTGAAGCTTTCTTT
CSARAHTEAFF
>TRBD2|NA|TRBJ2-3|TRBV2
TGTGCCAGCAGGGTTGGACTAGGCGGCACAGATACGCAGTATTTT
CASRVGLGGTDTQYF
>NA|NA|TRBJ2-6|TRBV5-5
TGTGCCAGCAGCTTTGCCGGGAGCGACTACTCTGGGGCCAACGTCCTGACTTTC
CASSFAGSDYSGANVLTF
>TRBD1|NA|TRBJ1-5|TRBV27
TGTGCCAGCGGGCCGACAGGGGGCAATCAGCCCCAGCATTTT
CASGPTGGNQPQHF
>TRBD1|NA|TRBJ1-6|TRBV28
TGTGCCAGCAGTGCGTCCCGGACAGGGCCTTCACCCCTCCACTTT
CASSASRTGPSPLHF
>NA|once|TRBJ1-3|TRBV9
TGTGCCAGCAGCCCCCCAGGGGTCAACTCTGGAAACACCATATATTTT
CASSPPGVNSGNTIYF
>TRBD1|few|TRBJ2-1|TRBV7-2
TGTGCCAGCAGCTCCCGGGACAGCTCCTACAATGAGCAGTTCTTC
CASSSRDSSYNEQFF